The T cell receptor (beta chain) under discussion was sequenced for a study of blood T cell repertoires in COVID-19. Study at large: The analysed material was cDNA or gDNA that came from T cells, B-cell-depleted T cells, or PBMCs.

Germline V gene data show CDR1 as MNHEY and CDR2 as SVGAGI. CDR3 size: 16 residues. Trimming removed 0 bases from V and 2 bases from J; junction bases left unmatched: 4. Original methodology: Researchers report that nucleated cell counts were estimated from reference gene primer amplification. Profiling relied on immunoSEQ multiplex PCR, and the TCRdb table lists in-frame clones only, not all of them. V and J calls and clone size are those listed in that table; D and trimming were worked out from the DNA. The data show over 50,000 clones, approximately 72% seen once. A Seattle source enrolled patients during active infection and followed them longitudinally.

The genes are TRBV6-5 and TRBJ2-5, with 9 bases matching TRBD2. The sequencing input was peripheral blood. The sequence was obtained from a woman aged 70-85 years with COVID-19, enrolled during active disease. The chain's CDR3 is CASSYSLAGVQETQYF. The DNA for the CDR3 is TGTGCCAGCAGTTACTCCTTAGCGGGGGTTCAAGAGACCCAGTACTTC.